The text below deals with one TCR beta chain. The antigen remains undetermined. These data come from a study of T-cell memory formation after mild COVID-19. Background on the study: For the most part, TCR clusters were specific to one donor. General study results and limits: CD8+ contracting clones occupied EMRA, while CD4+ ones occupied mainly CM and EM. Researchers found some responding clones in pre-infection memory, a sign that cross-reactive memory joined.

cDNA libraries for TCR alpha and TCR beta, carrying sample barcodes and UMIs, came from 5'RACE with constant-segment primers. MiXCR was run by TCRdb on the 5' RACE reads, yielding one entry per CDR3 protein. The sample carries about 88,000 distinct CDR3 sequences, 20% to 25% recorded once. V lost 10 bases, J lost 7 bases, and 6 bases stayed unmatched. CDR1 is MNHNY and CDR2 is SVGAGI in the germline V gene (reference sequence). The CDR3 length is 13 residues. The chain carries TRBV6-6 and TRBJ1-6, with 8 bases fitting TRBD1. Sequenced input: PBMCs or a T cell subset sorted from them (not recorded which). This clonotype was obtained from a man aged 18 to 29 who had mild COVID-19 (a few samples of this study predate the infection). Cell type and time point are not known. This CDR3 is CATTGGPNSPLHF. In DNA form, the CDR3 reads TGTGCCACCACAGGGGGGCCCAATTCACCCCTCCACTTT.